A selection of T cell receptor beta chains follows, all from one sample in a study of blood T cell repertoires in COVID-19. Method: immunoSEQ multiplex PCR; TCRdb's copy keeps in-frame clones and lacks some. The repertoire holds around 88,000 clones, with around three quarters as singletons. The sample consisted of peripheral blood. These receptors were collected from a man aged 45-65 years who had recovered from COVID-19. CDR3s include the opening cysteine and the closing phenylalanine or tryptophan. A D gene is named only where the DNA matches it firmly. Clone size is given for some rows only: seen once, a few or many times, or a class if the clone is expanded.

size,D,J,V,length,CDR3,DNA
-,-,TRBJ1-6,TRBV18,12,CASSPGRSPLHF,TGTGCCAGCTCACCAGGGAGATCACCCCTCCACTTT
-,-,TRBJ1-5,TRBV5-1,15,CASSDTGLSNQPQHF,TGCGCCAGCAGCGATACAGGGCTAAGCAATCAGCCCCAGCATTTT
-,TRBD1,TRBJ1-2,TRBV3-1/TRBV3-2,13,CASSLGTESGYTF,TGTGCCAGCAGCCTGGGGACAGAGAGTGGCTACACCTTC
medium-sized,-,TRBJ1-1,TRBV6-1,15,CASSEEDGGGTEAFF,TGTGCCAGCAGTGAAGAGGACGGGGGGGGCACTGAAGCTTTCTTT
-,TRBD2,TRBJ2-3,TRBV7-2,17,CASSLLGTSGHTDTQYF,TGTGCCAGCAGCTTACTGGGGACTAGCGGACACACAGATACGCAGTATTTT
-,-,TRBJ1-4,TRBV2,14,CASSFGGAWEKLFF,TGTGCCAGCAGTTTTGGGGGGGCCTGGGAAAAACTGTTTTTT
-,TRBD1,TRBJ1-2,TRBV6-2/TRBV6-3,13,CASSGQGSNGYTF,TGTGCCAGCAGTGGACAGGGGTCAAATGGCTACACCTTC
-,TRBD2,TRBJ2-7,TRBV3-1/TRBV3-2,12,CASSRTRDEQYF,TGTGCCAGCAGCCGGACTAGAGACGAGCAGTACTTC
many,TRBD2,TRBJ2-5,TRBV9,15,CASSPRGGGQETQYF,TGTGCCAGCAGCCCTCGGGGGGGAGGGCAAGAGACCCAGTACTTC
few,-,TRBJ2-6,TRBV19,12,CASSYGANVLTF,TGTGCCAGTTCTTATGGGGCCAACGTCCTGACTTTC
few,-,TRBJ2-6,TRBV12-5,13,CASGVSGANVLTF,TGTGCTAGTGGCGTCTCTGGGGCCAACGTCCTGACTTTC
-,TRBD1,TRBJ2-3,TRBV9,17,CASSGRQGKGGPDTQYF,TGTGCCAGCAGCGGTCGACAGGGAAAAGGTGGTCCAGATACGCAGTATTTT
-,-,TRBJ2-7,TRBV7-9,15,CASSLAPGNSYEQYF,TGTGCCAGCAGCTTAGCGCCAGGTAACTCCTACGAGCAGTACTTC
-,-,TRBJ1-1,TRBV4-3,15,CASSQVDSLNTEAFF,TGCGCCAGCAGCCAAGTCGACAGCCTGAACACTGAAGCTTTCTTT
-,-,TRBJ1-2,TRBV5-1,13,CASSLLGFYGYTF,TGCGCCAGCAGCTTGCTGGGCTTCTATGGCTACACCTTC
many,TRBD1,TRBJ1-6,TRBV6-4,14,CASSEGQGASPLHF,TGTGCCAGCAGTGAGGGACAGGGGGCTTCACCCCTCCACTTT